This T cell receptor (beta chain) was observed in a study of T cell responses to AZD1222 COVID-19 vaccine (dated by TCRdb to about 2021). At the level of the whole study: TCR sequencing was performed for 230 to 250 trial participants, of whom about 210 were given two doses of AZD1222 and approximately 25 were given two doses of MenACWY control vaccine. Trial participants were enrolled into age subgroups of 18-55, 56-69 and 70-plus years, which contained about 160, 30 and 59 TCR-sequenced participants, respectively.

In the germline V gene (reference sequence), CDR1 corresponds to SEHNR and CDR2 to FQNEAQ. The CDR3 measures 14 amino acids from cysteine to phenylalanine. CDR3 DNA is the only sequence kept; it has 42 bases, read in frame from the first base. The V and J ends are trimmed by 4 bases and 3 bases, leaving 12 bases between them. The CDR3 regions of human TCRbeta chains were analyzed by immunosequencing. The published analysis was carried out like this. Repertoire TCRs were matched against a reference library of SARS-CoV-2-specific TCRs generated with the MIRA antigen-specificity platform. Breadth meant the fraction of unique TCRs that were SARS-CoV-2-associated, whereas depth meant the fraction of total T cells that were SARS-CoV-2-associated. Using the MIRA data, each spike-specific TCR was assigned both to the spike region to which the TCR was reactive and to a CD4 or CD8 class. Log10-transformed breadth and depth values were compared by one-way ANOVA with Sidak's multiple comparisons tests. What TCRdb holds here is the immuneACCESS table cut down to in-frame rearrangements. Part of the clones is not present; checked against another copy, under half of the missing clones reflect an unresolved V gene, and the others are unexplained. V, J and clone size are taken as reported in that table, and D and trimming were inferred from the DNA itself. The sample yields 120,000 to 150,000 clones; roughly 92% were counted once. Together, the top ten hold over 8.5% of the sample.

Study-wide findings and limitations: A significant rise in spike-specific TCR breadth and depth was observed after two AZD1222 doses relative to day 0 and relative to MenACWY recipients. Participants were mostly white British and included more females than males, and it was suggested by the authors that clonal diversity may have been underestimated. Reportedly, close to half of the unique spike-specific TCRs recognized epitopes lying outside the regions that are mutated in the B.1.351 and B.1.1.7 variants. In the small 56-69-year group, the increase in depth fell short of significance, most likely because of low power. The whole spike protein was spanned by vaccine-associated CD4 TCRs, and dominant responses were seen in regions 160-218 and 743-854. Conclusions about previously exposed vaccinees are limited, since just 5 to 7 AZD1222 recipients were seropositive for SARS-CoV-2 at baseline. Because no day 14 peak-response samples were available, the repertoires could be characterized only after the peak T cell response.

About this clone: Its binding antigen is unknown. No qualities accompany the bases; no much larger clone lies one base away.

Sample time point, as interpreted from the label and publication: about 28 days (+/-7) after the second vaccine dose. Because spike-specific TCR depth and breadth did not differ between the two schedules, AZD1222 recipients who got a second dose at roughly 4 weeks were pooled with those who got a second dose at roughly 12 weeks. Samples from vaccinated people were obtained from the UK trials COV001 and COV002, which included a single-blind randomized controlled phase 2/3 trial of AZD1222 (ChAdOx1 nCoV-19) in healthy adults. For TCRbeta chain sequencing, PBMC samples were collected from trial participants at day 0 and at day 28 after the second dose.

The chain employs TRBV7-9 and TRBJ1-2; the D gene is perhaps TRBD1, on 5 matching bases. The sequencing here drew on peripheral blood, taken 28 days after the second AZD1222 dose. The receptor comes from an adult who received the AZD1222 COVID-19 vaccine. Here the CDR3 is given as CASSYSLQDYGYTF. The DNA sequence follows: TGTGCCAGCAGCTACAGCTTACAGGACTATGGCTACACCTTC.